These 5 T cell receptor beta chains came from one sample sequenced in a study of CD8+CD57+ T cells in acquired aplastic anemia. Sequenced patients had shown CD8+CD57+ cell expansion by flow cytometry. Genomic DNA templated the TCR beta VDJ and CDR3 profiling. TCRdb reprocessed the reads with MiXCR, giving one entry per CDR3 protein. The table shows nearly 60,000 distinct CDR3 sequences, with roughly three fifths occurring only once. Sequenced sample: sorted CD4+, CD8+, or CD8+CD57+ T cells (not recorded which) from PBMCs. The source of these receptors is a human donor with aplastic anemia.

This chain joins TRBV2 and TRBJ2-1, with 11 bases aligning to TRBD2. Germline loops: CDR1 SNHLY, CDR2 FYNNEI. This CDR3 has 14 residues. V lost 8 bases to trimming and J lost 8 bases; unmatched junction nucleotides: 8. The chain's CDR3 is CASSLAGVGYEQFF. CDR3 coding DNA: TGTGCCAGCTCACTAGCGGGGGTTGGATATGAGCAGTTCTTC.

V and J are TRBV15 and TRBJ1-5; D call uncertain. V lost 0 bases, J lost 7 bases, and 10 bases lay in between. Germline V gene data show CDR1 as LNHNV and CDR2 as YYDKDF (reference sequence). The CDR3 contains 14 residues. This CDR3 reads CATSRDEGWQPQHF. The CDR3 bases are TGTGCCACCAGCAGAGATGAGGGATGGCAGCCCCAGCATTTT.

This clonotype was counted at least ten times. This chain joins TRBV6-5 and TRBJ2-3; possible D gene TRBD2, 6 bases. The CDR3 length is 16 residues. CDR1 and CDR2 (germline): MNHEY, SVGAGI. The V gene lost 2 bases and the J gene lost 5 bases, with 17 bases spanning the gap. CDR3 amino acids: CASSYHRQRAQDTQYF. The DNA of the CDR3 is TGTGCCAGCAGTTACCACCGCCAGCGGGCCCAAGATACGCAGTATTTT.

This clonotype was counted a few times. The chain uses TRBV27 and TRBJ2-4; D perhaps matches TRBD2 (6 bases). This CDR3 is 18 amino acids long. In germline, CDR1 is MNHEY, CDR2 SMNVEV (reference sequence). V lost 5 bases, J lost 0 bases, and 20 bases lay in between. The CDR3 here is CASSPSPAWGVAKNIQYF. The CDR3, as DNA: TGTGCCAGCAGTCCCAGTCCGGCGTGGGGGGTAGCCAAAAACATTCAGTACTTC.

A few counts support this clonotype. This chain uses TRBV5-6 with TRBJ2-7; tentative D call: TRBD2 (6 bases). Germline loops: CDR1 SGHDT, CDR2 YYEEEE. The ends were cut back, 3 bases at V and 2 bases at J, with 15 bases in the middle. This CDR3 region has 15 residues. CDR3 protein: CASSSGEAPTYEQYF. DNA for the CDR3: TGTGCCAGCAGCTCGGGGGAAGCCCCAACCTACGAGCAGTACTTC.